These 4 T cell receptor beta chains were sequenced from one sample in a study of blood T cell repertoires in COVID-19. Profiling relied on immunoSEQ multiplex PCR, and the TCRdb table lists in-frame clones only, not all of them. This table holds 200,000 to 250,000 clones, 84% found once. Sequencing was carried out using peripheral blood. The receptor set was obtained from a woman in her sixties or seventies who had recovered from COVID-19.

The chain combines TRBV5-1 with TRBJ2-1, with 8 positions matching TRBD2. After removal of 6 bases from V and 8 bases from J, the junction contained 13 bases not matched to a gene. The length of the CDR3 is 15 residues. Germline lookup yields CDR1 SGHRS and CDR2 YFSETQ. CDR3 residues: CASNKRGPGPYEQFF. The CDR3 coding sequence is TGCGCCAGCAATAAGCGGGGGCCCGGGCCCTATGAGCAGTTCTTC.

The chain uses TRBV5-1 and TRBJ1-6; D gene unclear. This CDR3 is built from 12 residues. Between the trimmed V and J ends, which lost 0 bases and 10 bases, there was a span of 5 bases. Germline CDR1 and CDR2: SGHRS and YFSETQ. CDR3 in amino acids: CASSLVGSPLHF. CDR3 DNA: TGCGCCAGCAGCTTGGTCGGGTCACCCCTCCACTTT.

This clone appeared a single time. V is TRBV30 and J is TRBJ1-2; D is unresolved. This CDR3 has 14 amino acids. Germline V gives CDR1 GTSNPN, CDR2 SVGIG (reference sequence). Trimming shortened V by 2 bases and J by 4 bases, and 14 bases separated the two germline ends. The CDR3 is CAWSSRGASYGYTF. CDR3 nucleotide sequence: TGTGCCTGGAGTTCCCGGGGAGCATCCTATGGCTACACCTTC. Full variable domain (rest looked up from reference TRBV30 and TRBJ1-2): SQTIHQWPATLVQPVGSPLSLECTVEGTSNPNLYWYRQAAGRGLQLLFYSVGIGQISSEVPQNLSASRPQDRQFILSSKKLLLSDSGFYLCAWSSRGASYGYTFGSGTRLTVV.

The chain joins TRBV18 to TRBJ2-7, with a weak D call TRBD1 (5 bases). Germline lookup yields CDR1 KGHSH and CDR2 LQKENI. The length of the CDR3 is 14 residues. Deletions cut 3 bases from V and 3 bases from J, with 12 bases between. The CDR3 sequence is CASSPLDSRYEQYF. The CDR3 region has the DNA TGTGCCAGCTCACCTTTAGACAGCCGCTACGAGCAGTACTTC.